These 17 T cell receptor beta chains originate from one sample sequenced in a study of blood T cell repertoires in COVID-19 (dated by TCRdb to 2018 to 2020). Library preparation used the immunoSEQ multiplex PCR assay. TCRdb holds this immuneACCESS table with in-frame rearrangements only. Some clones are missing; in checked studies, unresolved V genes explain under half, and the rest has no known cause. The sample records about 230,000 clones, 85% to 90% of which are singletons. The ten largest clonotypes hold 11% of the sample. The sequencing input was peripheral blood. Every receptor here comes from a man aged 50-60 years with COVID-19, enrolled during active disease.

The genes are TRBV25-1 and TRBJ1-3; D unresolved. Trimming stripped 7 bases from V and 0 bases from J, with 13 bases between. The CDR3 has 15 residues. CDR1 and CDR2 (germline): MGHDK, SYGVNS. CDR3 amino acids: CASKGRLSSGNTIYF. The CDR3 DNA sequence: TGTGCCAGCAAAGGCAGGCTGAGCTCTGGAAACACCATATATTTT.

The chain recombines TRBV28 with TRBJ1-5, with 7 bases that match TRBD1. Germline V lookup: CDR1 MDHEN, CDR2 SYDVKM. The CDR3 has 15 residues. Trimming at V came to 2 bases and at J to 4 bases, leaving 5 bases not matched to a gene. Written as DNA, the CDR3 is TGTGCCAGCAGTTTACCCCAGGGGGATAATCAGCCCCAGCATTTT. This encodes CASSLPQGDNQPQHF.

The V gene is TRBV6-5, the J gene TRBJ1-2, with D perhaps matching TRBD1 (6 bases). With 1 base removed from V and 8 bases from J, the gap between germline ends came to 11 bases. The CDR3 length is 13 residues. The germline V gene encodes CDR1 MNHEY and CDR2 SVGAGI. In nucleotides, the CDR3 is TGTGCCAGCAGTTACTTTAGGGGGGGCGGCTACACCTTC. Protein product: CASSYFRGGGYTF.

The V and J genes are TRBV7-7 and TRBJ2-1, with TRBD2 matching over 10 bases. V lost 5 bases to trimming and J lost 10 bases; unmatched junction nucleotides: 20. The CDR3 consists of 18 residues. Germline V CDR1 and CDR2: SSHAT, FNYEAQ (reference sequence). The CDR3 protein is CASSPRSNSAGGSWEQFF. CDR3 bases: TGTGCCAGCAGCCCGAGAAGTAACTCAGCGGGGGGGTCTTGGGAGCAGTTCTTC.

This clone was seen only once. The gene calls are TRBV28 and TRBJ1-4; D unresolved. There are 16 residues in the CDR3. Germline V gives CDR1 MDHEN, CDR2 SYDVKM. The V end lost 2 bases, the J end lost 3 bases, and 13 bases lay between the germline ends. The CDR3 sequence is CASSLVVEAPNEKLFF. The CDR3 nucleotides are TGTGCCAGCAGTTTAGTGGTGGAGGCCCCTAATGAAAAACTGTTTTTT.

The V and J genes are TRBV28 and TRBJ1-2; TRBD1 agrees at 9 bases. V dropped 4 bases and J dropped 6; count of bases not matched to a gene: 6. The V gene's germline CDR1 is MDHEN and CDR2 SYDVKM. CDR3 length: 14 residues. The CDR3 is CASSSGWTGDGYTF. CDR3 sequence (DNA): TGTGCCAGCAGTTCCGGGTGGACAGGGGATGGCTACACCTTC.

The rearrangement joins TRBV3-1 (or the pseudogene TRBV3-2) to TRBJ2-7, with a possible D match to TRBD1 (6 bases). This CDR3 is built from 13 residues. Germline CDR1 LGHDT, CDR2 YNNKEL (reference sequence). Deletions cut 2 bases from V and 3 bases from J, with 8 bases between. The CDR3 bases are TGTGCCAGCAGCCAACTCAGGGGCTACGAGCAGTACTTC. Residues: CASSQLRGYEQYF.

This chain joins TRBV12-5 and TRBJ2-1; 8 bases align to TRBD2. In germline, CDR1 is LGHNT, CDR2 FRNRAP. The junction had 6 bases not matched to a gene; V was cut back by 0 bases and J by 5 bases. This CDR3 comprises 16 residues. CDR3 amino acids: CASGLVDGRAHNEQFF. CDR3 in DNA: TGTGCTAGTGGTTTGGTGGACGGGAGGGCCCACAATGAGCAGTTCTTC. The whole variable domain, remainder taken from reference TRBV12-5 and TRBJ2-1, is DARVTQTPRHKVTEMGQEVTMRCQPILGHNTVFWYRQTMMQGLELLAYFRNRAPLDDSGMPKDRFSAEMPDATLATLKIQPSEPRDSAVYFCASGLVDGRAHNEQFFGPGTRLTVL.

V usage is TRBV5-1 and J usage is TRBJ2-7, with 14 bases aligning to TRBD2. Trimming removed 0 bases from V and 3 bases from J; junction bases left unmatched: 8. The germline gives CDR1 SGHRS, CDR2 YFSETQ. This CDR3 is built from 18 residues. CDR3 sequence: CASSLEGLAGVLIYEQYF. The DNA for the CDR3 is TGCGCCAGCAGCTTGGAGGGACTAGCGGGAGTTTTAATCTACGAGCAGTACTTC. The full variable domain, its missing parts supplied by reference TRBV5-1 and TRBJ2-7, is KAGVTQTPRYLIKTRGQQVTLSCSPISGHRSVSWYQQTPGQGLQFLFEYFSETQRNKGNFPGRFSGRQFSNSRSEMNVSTLELGDSALYLCASSLEGLAGVLIYEQYFGPGTRLTVT.

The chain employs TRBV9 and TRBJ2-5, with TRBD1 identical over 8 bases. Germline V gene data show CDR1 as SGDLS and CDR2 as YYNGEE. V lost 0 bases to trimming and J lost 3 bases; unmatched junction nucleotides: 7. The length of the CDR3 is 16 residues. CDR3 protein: CASSVDPYRGKETQYF. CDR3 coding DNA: TGTGCCAGCAGCGTAGACCCCTACAGGGGGAAAGAGACCCAGTACTTC.

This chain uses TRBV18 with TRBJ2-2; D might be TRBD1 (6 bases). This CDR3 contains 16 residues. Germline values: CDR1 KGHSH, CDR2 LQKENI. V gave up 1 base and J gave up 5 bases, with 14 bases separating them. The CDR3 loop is CASSPLKAGETGELFF. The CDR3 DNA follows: TGTGCCAGCTCACCACTAAAGGCAGGGGAAACCGGGGAGCTGTTTTTT.

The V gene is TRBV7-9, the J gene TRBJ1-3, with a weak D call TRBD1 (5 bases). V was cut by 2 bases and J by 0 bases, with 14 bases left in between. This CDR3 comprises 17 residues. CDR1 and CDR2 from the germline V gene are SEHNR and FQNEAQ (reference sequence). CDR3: CASSLLGGLSSGNTIYF. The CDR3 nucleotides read TGTGCCAGCAGCTTACTGGGGGGACTATCCTCTGGAAACACCATATATTTT.

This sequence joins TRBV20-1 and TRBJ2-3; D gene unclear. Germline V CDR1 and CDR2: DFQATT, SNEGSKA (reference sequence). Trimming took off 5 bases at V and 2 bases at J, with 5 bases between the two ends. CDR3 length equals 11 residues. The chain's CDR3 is CSAGFTDTQYF. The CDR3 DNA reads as TGCAGTGCTGGCTTCACAGATACGCAGTATTTT.

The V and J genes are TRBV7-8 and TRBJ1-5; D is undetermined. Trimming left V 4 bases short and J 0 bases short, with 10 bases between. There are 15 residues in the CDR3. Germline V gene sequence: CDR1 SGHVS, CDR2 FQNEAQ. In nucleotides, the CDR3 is TGTGCCAGCAGCTCAGTGGACTCTAGCAATCAGCCCCAGCATTTT. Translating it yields CASSSVDSSNQPQHF. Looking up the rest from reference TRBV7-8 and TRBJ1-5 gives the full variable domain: GAGVSQSPRYKVAKRGQDVALRCDPISGHVSLFWYQQALGQGPEFLTYFQNEAQLDKSGLPSDRFFAERPEGSVSTLKIQRTQQEDSAVYLCASSSVDSSNQPQHFGDGTRLSIL.

CDR3 DNA: TGTGCCAGCAGTTACTCGACACAGTATAATTCACCCCTCCACTTT. This codes for CASSYSTQYNSPLHF. The gene calls are TRBV6-5 and TRBJ1-6; D remains ambiguous. The CDR3 is 15 amino acids. V lost 0 bases and J lost 4, with 7 bases in between. Per the germline V gene, CDR1 is MNHEY and CDR2 is SVGAGI.

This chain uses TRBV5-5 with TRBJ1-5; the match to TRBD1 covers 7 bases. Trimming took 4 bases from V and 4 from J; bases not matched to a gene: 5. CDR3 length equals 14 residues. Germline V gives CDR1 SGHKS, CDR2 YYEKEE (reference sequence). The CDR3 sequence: CASSVSGGNQPQHF. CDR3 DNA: TGTGCCAGCAGCGTCTCAGGGGGGAATCAGCCCCAGCATTTT.

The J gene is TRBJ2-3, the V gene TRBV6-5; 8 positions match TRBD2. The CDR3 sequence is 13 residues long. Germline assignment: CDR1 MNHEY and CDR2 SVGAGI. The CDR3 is CATRGGSADTQYF. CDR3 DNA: TGTGCTACTCGCGGGGGGAGCGCAGATACGCAGTATTTT.